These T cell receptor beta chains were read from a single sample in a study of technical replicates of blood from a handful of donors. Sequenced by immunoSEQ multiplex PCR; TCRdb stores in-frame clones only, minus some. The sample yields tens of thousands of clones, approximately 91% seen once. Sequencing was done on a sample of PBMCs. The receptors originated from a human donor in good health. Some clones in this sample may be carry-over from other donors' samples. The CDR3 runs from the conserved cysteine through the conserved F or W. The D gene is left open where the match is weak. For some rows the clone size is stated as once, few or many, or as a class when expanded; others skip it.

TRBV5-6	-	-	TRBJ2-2	CASSSPPGKSTGELFF	TGTGCCAGCAGCTCACCCCCGGGAAAGAGCACCGGGGAGCTGTTTTTT
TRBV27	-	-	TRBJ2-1	CASSWDSVYNEQFF	TGTGCCAGCAGTTGGGACTCGGTATACAATGAGCAGTTCTTC
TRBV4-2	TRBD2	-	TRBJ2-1	CASSRRLAEYNEQFF	TGTGCCAGCAGCCGCCGACTAGCGGAGTACAATGAGCAGTTCTTC
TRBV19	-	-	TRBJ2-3	CASRDSTDTQYF	TGTGCCAGTAGGGACTCCACAGATACGCAGTATTTT
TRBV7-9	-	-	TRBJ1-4	CASSTTGTSGEKLFF	TGTGCCAGCAGCACTACCGGGACAAGCGGTGAAAAACTGTTTTTT
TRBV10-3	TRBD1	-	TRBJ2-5	CAISDSGGETQYF	TGTGCCATCAGTGATTCAGGGGGAGAGACCCAGTACTTC
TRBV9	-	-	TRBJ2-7	CASSVDHVGRYEQYF	TGTGCCAGCAGCGTAGATCATGTGGGGCGCTACGAGCAGTACTTC
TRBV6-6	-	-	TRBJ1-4	CASSLRGVPEKLFF	TGTGCCAGCAGCCTCCGAGGAGTCCCTGAAAAACTGTTTTTT
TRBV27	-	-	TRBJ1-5	CASSLSASSNQPQHF	TGTGCCAGCAGTTTGTCCGCCAGTTCCAATCAGCCCCAGCATTTT
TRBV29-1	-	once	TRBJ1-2	CSVEGGNFRGFDYGYTF	TGCAGCGTTGAAGGGGGCAATTTCAGGGGATTTGACTATGGCTACACCTTC
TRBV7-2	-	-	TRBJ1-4	CASSSGGKLFF	TGTGCCAGCAGCTCCGGAGGAAAACTGTTTTTT
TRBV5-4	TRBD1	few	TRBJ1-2	CASSLQGMSYGYTF	TGTGCCAGCAGCCTACAGGGGATGAGCTATGGCTACACCTTC
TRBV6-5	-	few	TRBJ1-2	CASSYRGGGYTF	TGTGCCAGCAGTTACCGGGGAGGGGGCTACACCTTC
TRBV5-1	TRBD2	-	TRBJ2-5	CASSLSGREWETQYF	TGCGCCAGCAGCTTGAGCGGGAGGGAGTGGGAGACCCAGTACTTC
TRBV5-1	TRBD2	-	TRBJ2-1	CASTDMWGLAGEVDNEQFF	TGCGCCAGCACCGACATGTGGGGCCTAGCGGGAGAGGTAGACAATGAGCAGTTCTTC
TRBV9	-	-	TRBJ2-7	CASSVKRLRYEQYF	TGTGCCAGCAGCGTGAAACGGTTGAGGTACGAGCAGTACTTC
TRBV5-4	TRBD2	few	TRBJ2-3	CASSSGGDTQYF	TGTGCCAGCAGCTCGGGGGGGGATACGCAGTATTTT
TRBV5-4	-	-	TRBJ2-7	CASSPGVTYEQYF	TGTGCCAGCAGTCCGGGGGTCACGTACGAGCAGTACTTC
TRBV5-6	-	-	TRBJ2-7	CASSLGQSSYEQYF	TGTGCCAGCAGCTTGGGGCAGTCCTCCTACGAGCAGTACTTC
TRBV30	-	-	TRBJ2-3	CAWSVPGSGTQYF	TGTGCCTGGAGTGTACCAGGTTCAGGTACGCAGTATTTT
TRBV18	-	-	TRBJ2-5	CASSPGGTQYF	TGTGCCAGCTCACCCGGCGGGACCCAGTACTTC
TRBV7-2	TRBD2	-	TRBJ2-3	CASSLVRSSGRRDTQYF	TGTGCCAGCAGCTTAGTTCGGTCTAGCGGTCGGCGTGATACGCAGTATTTT
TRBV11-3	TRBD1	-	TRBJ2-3	CASSLGDRAGRGTDTQYF	TGTGCCAGCAGCTTAGGGGACAGGGCAGGAAGAGGAACAGATACGCAGTATTTT
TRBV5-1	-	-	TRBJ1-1	CASSLNSRNTEAFF	TGCGCCAGCAGCTTGAACTCTAGGAACACTGAAGCTTTCTTT